This is a list of T cell receptor beta chains from one sample in a study of blood T cells in healthy people across ages. Via MiXCR, TCRdb re-called the 5' RACE reads, giving one row per CDR3 protein. The profile shows about 640,000 distinct CDR3 sequences, 58% of them singletons. The sequenced material came from blood. Every receptor here comes from a man aged 55 to 70 in good health. Each CDR3 is given with its conserved first and last residue. A D gene is named only where the DNA matches it firmly. Expanded clones are given a class, and other clones once, few, many or no size at all.

TRBV12-3/TRBV12-4	TRBD1	TRBJ1-4	.	TGTGCCAGCAGTCGACAGGGGCTTACGGAAAAACTGTTTTTT	CASSRQGLTEKLFF
TRBV5-1	TRBD2	TRBJ2-3	few	TGCGCCAGCAGCTTAAGCGGGGGGGCGGTCCCAGATACGCAGTATTTT	CASSLSGGAVPDTQYF
TRBV3-1	.	TRBJ1-4	.	TGTGCCAGCAGCCAGACCCGTAATGAAAAACTGTTTTTT	CASSQTRNEKLFF
TRBV6-5	.	TRBJ2-7	.	TGTGCCAGCACCCAGGGGGGGCTCTACAATGAGCAGTACTTC	CASTQGGLYNEQYF
TRBV7-2	TRBD1	TRBJ2-1	few	TGTGCCAGCAGCTTATCACAGGGGTTAGGCAATGAGCAGTTCTTC	CASSLSQGLGNEQFF
TRBV10-1	.	TRBJ2-1	.	TGCGCCAGCAGAGATGGGACACGGGAGCAGTTCTTC	CASRDGTREQFF
TRBV7-9	.	TRBJ1-4	.	TGTGCCAGCAGCTTAGGGCAGAGGACAGTGGGGGAAAAACTGTTTTTT	CASSLGQRTVGEKLFF
TRBV12-3/TRBV12-4	.	TRBJ2-7	once	TGTGCCAGCAGTGCCGACAGGAGGGGGGCCGGCTACGAGCAGTACTTC	CASSADRRGAGYEQYF
TRBV29-1	.	TRBJ2-1	few	TGCAGCGTTGAGACAGAGTACAATGAGCAGTTCTTC	CSVETEYNEQFF
TRBV18	TRBD1	TRBJ2-1	.	TGTGCCAGCTCACCATCCGGGACAGGGGACTACAATGAGCAGTTCTTC	CASSPSGTGDYNEQFF
TRBV12-3/TRBV12-4	.	TRBJ2-1	many	TGTGCCAGCAGCCTCAGGGGGGGCTCCTACAATGAGCAGTTCTTC	CASSLRGGSYNEQFF
TRBV7-7	.	TRBJ2-3	.	TGTGCCAGCAGCCCCGGTGGGAGTTCAGATACGCAGTATTTT	CASSPGGSSDTQYF
TRBV12-3/TRBV12-4	TRBD2	TRBJ2-5	.	TGTGCCAGCAGTTTAGAGGCGGGGGGGCCCCAACCTCTCAGGGGCCAGTACTTC	CASSLEAGGPQPLRGQYF
TRBV5-1	.	TRBJ2-1	few	TGCGCCAGCAGCTTGAGTTGGGCCCCCGACAATGAGCAGTTCTTC	CASSLSWAPDNEQFF
TRBV5-6	.	TRBJ2-5	.	TGTGCCAGCAGCACCCGACAGCAAGAGACCCAGTACTTC	CASSTRQQETQYF
TRBV6-1	TRBD2	TRBJ2-1	.	TGTGCCAGCAGTGGTATGACTAGCGGGAAAGAGACCCAGTTCTTC	CASSGMTSGKETQFF
TRBV2	TRBD2	TRBJ2-5	once	TGTGCCAGCAGTGATAAGCGGGGTCAAGAGACCCAGTACTTC	CASSDKRGQETQYF
TRBV7-2	.	TRBJ1-3	many	TGTGCCAGCAGCTTTGGGACCACTAGCACCATATATTTT	CASSFGTTSTIYF
TRBV5-1	.	TRBJ2-7	once	TGCGCCAGCAGCTTGGTACCGGGACGGAACGAGCAGTACTTC	CASSLVPGRNEQYF
TRBV20-1	TRBD1	TRBJ2-3	few	TGCAGTGTCCAGGGGGCCAGCACAGATACGCAGTATTTT	CSVQGASTDTQYF
TRBV4-1	.	TRBJ2-5	many	TGCGCCAGCAGCCAAGCCAGGGATCTCACGGAGCAGTACTTC	CASSQARDLTEQYF
TRBV12-3/TRBV12-4	.	TRBJ2-3	.	TGTGCCAGCAGCGCACAGGGCTCTGGCACAGATACGCAGTATTTT	CASSAQGSGTDTQYF
TRBV7-2	.	TRBJ2-1	.	TGTGCCAGCAGCTTAGGAAGGGCTAGCCTTGAGCAGTTCTTC	CASSLGRASLEQFF
TRBV3-1	.	TRBJ2-5	.	TGTGCCAGCAGCCAAGGGGCGGCGACCCGGTACTTC	CASSQGAATRYF
TRBV4-2	.	TRBJ2-6	.	TGTGCCAGCAGCCAAGTATGGTCAGGGGGGGCCAACGTCCTGACTTTC	CASSQVWSGGANVLTF
TRBV12-3/TRBV12-4	.	TRBJ2-7	.	TGTGCCAGCACCACCGGGACCTACGAGCAGTACTTC	CASTTGTYEQYF
TRBV10-3	.	TRBJ1-5	once	TGTGCCATCAGTGAGTCGATTAGCAATCAGCCCCAGCATTTT	CAISESISNQPQHF
TRBV12-3/TRBV12-4	.	TRBJ2-2	many	TGTGCCAGCAGTTCCCTCCCCGGGGAGCTGTTTTTT	CASSSLPGELFF
TRBV20-1	TRBD1	TRBJ2-1	.	TGCAGTGCTAGGAGAGAGGACAGGGTCGACAATGAGCAGTTCTTC	CSARREDRVDNEQFF
TRBV27	TRBD2	TRBJ2-5	once	TGTGCCAGCAGTCCCCGGGTAGCGGGGAGCCAAGAGACCCAGTACTTC	CASSPRVAGSQETQYF
TRBV6-5	.	TRBJ2-5	.	TGTGCCAGCCGGGGAGGTGAAGAGACCCAGTACTTC	CASRGGEETQYF
TRBV12-3/TRBV12-4	.	TRBJ2-4	.	TGTGCCAGCAGTTTGGGTTTAGGCATTCAGTACTTC	CASSLGLGIQYF
TRBV7-8	TRBD2	TRBJ2-5	few	TGTGCCAGCAGCTTAATAGCGGGTTCGTCATGGACCCAGTACTTC	CASSLIAGSSWTQYF
TRBV9	.	TRBJ2-1	few	TGTGCCAGCAGCGTAGCCGGGGGTAGGTCCTACAATGAGCAGTTCTTC	CASSVAGGRSYNEQFF
TRBV20-1	.	TRBJ2-3	.	TGCAGTGCCGCCTGGCAGGGTAGCACAGATACGCAGTATTTT	CSAAWQGSTDTQYF